A selection of T cell receptor beta chains follows, all from one sample in a study of T cells in Graves' hyperthyroidism and ophthalmopathy. From the multiplex PCR reads, TCRdb called clonotypes with MiXCR, one entry per CDR3 protein. The sample carries more than 500,000 distinct CDR3 sequences, 15% to 20% recorded once. The source material was blood. The receptors stem from a woman in her 30s with Graves' ophthalmopathy. The CDR3 runs from the conserved cysteine through the conserved F or W. Each record gives: D gene, V gene, J gene, clone size, CDR3 DNA, CDR3 protein. The D gene is left open where the match is weak. The size entry is marked missing in some rows and otherwise reads once, few, many or a size class.

>NA|TRBV6-6|TRBJ1-3|NA
TGTGCCAGCAGTTTTATATTGGAAGGAAACACCATATATTTT
CASSFILEGNTIYF
>NA|TRBV11-2|TRBJ1-2|few
TGTGCCAGCAGACATAACAGAAAACCTAACTATGGCTACACCTTC
CASRHNRKPNYGYTF
>NA|TRBV4-3|TRBJ2-6|few
TGCGCCAGCAGCCAAGACCCGCGCCTCTCTGGGGCCAACGTCCTGACTTTC
CASSQDPRLSGANVLTF
>NA|TRBV18|TRBJ1-4|NA
TGTGCCAGCTCACCACGCTACAAGGAGGGGTGGTTTTTT
CASSPRYKEGWFF
>TRBD2|TRBV7-2|TRBJ2-5|many
TGTGCCAGCAGCTTAGCTAGCGGGGGAGGGCGGACCCAGTACTTC
CASSLASGGGRTQYF
>TRBD1|TRBV7-8|TRBJ2-7|NA
TGTGCCAGCAGCCCTATCCCGGGACAGTCCTCCTACGAGCAGTACTTC
CASSPIPGQSSYEQYF
>NA|TRBV30|TRBJ1-5|many
TGTGCCTGGACCCGAGGGGGAGGAACTCAGCCCCAGCATTTT
CAWTRGGGTQPQHF
>NA|TRBV4-1|TRBJ2-4|few
TGCGCCAGCAGCCAGTTTTTGGCAGGGGGGGTGGCCAAAAACATTCAGTACTTC
CASSQFLAGGVAKNIQYF
>NA|TRBV6-2/TRBV6-3|TRBJ1-5|NA
TGTGCCAGCAGAAATGGGGCGGAAAGTCAGCCCCAGCATTTT
CASRNGAESQPQHF
>TRBD2|TRBV7-2|TRBJ2-7|many
TGTGCCAGCAGCTTAGTTACTAGCGGGAGCGAGCAGTACTTC
CASSLVTSGSEQYF
>NA|TRBV7-8|TRBJ2-6|NA
TGTGCCAGCAGCTTACGAGGACCGGGCCCAGGCTCTGGGGCCAACGTCCTGACTTTC
CASSLRGPGPGSGANVLTF
>NA|TRBV18|TRBJ2-1|NA
TGTGCCAGCTCACCATATTCGGGGTCCAATGAGCAGTTCTTC
CASSPYSGSNEQFF
>TRBD1|TRBV20-1|TRBJ1-1|few
TGCAGTGCTATCCGACAGGGGAACACTGAAGCTTTCTTT
CSAIRQGNTEAFF
>TRBD2|TRBV7-2|TRBJ2-7|few
TGTGCCAGCAGCTTAGGCTCGGGGGGTTGGATGGGCGAGCAGTACTTC
CASSLGSGGWMGEQYF
>NA|TRBV19|TRBJ1-2|few
TGTGCCAGTAGTATGTGGACGGACTATGGCTACACCTTC
CASSMWTDYGYTF
>NA|TRBV7-9|TRBJ1-3|NA
TGTGCCAGCTGGGGGGCAACTGGAAACACCATATATTTT
CASWGATGNTIYF
>TRBD2|TRBV5-1|TRBJ2-3|many
TGCGCCAGCAGCTTGGTTGGGGCTAGCGGGAAGGATACGCAGTATTTT
CASSLVGASGKDTQYF
>NA|TRBV7-2|TRBJ2-1|few
TGTGCCAGCAGCTTTTTGGGTGGGGGCGCCCCGTTCTTC
CASSFLGGGAPFF
>NA|TRBV24-1|TRBJ2-2|NA
TGTGCCACCAGTGATTTCGGGCTTAGCGCAGGGCACACCGGGGAGCTGTTTTTT
CATSDFGLSAGHTGELFF
>TRBD1|TRBV24-1|TRBJ1-2|NA
TGTGCCACCAGTGAGCCCGGGACAGGGGGCGAAAATGGCTACACCTTC
CATSEPGTGGENGYTF
>NA|TRBV3-1|TRBJ2-7|NA
TGTGCCAGCAGCCAAGAAGGCCAATACGAGCAGTACTTC
CASSQEGQYEQYF
>NA|TRBV4-3|TRBJ1-1|many
TGCGCCAGCAGCCAAGAAATGGGGGCAGGGGCGAACACTGAAGCTTTCTTT
CASSQEMGAGANTEAFF
>TRBD1|TRBV19|TRBJ1-4|few
TGTGCCAGTAAGGGGGCCGGGGAAAAACTGTTTTTT
CASKGAGEKLFF
>TRBD2|TRBV19|TRBJ2-1|few
TGTGCCAGTAGTACGGAGACTAGCGGGGGTTACAATGAGCAGTTCTTC
CASSTETSGGYNEQFF
>NA|TRBV7-8|TRBJ1-1|NA
TGTGCCAGCAGCCCCGTGGCGGGGGTTGGCACTGAAGCTTTCTTT
CASSPVAGVGTEAFF
>TRBD2|TRBV10-2|TRBJ2-5|few
TGCGCCAGCAGAACTAGCGGGAGGGTCGAGACCCAGTACTTC
CASRTSGRVETQYF
>NA|TRBV27|TRBJ2-5|many
TGTGCCAGCAGTTTAGGGCATCTCCAAGAGACCCAGTACTTC
CASSLGHLQETQYF
>TRBD2|TRBV10-1|TRBJ2-2|many
TGCGCCAGCAGATATATAGCGGGAGGCGACACCGGGGAGCTGTTTTTT
CASRYIAGGDTGELFF
>NA|TRBV7-9|TRBJ2-2|many
TGTGCCAGCAGCTCCGTCACCGAGAACACCGGGGAGCTGTTTTTT
CASSSVTENTGELFF
>TRBD1|TRBV7-8|TRBJ2-7|NA
TGTGCCAGCAGCTCGGGACAGGGTCTGAACGAGCAGTACTTC
CASSSGQGLNEQYF
>NA|TRBV5-1|TRBJ2-7|many
TGCGCCAGCAGCTTGGCAGGGGGGGCCGAGCAGTACTTC
CASSLAGGAEQYF
>NA|TRBV20-1|TRBJ2-2|many
TGCAGTGCTAGAGATTTCGGGCTAAACACCGGGGAGCTGTTTTTT
CSARDFGLNTGELFF
>NA|TRBV7-9|TRBJ2-7|many
TGTGCCAGCAGCGCGGCAGGATCCTACGAGCAGTACTTC
CASSAAGSYEQYF
>NA|TRBV24-1|TRBJ2-7|many
TGTGCCACCAGTGATCTGCACGACGGCCCCTACGAGCAGTACTTC
CATSDLHDGPYEQYF
>TRBD2|TRBV25-1|TRBJ2-1|few
TGTGCCAGCAGTGAGGGACTAGGTCGGTTCCATGAGCAGTTCTTC
CASSEGLGRFHEQFF
>TRBD2|TRBV15|TRBJ2-2|NA
TGTGCCACCAGCTTCAGCGGGAGTACCGGGGAGCTGTTTTTT
CATSFSGSTGELFF
>TRBD1|TRBV28|TRBJ2-5|many
TGTGCCAGCAGTTTCATCGGGACAGGGCTATTAAGCAAGACCCAGTACTTC
CASSFIGTGLLSKTQYF
>TRBD1|TRBV20-1|TRBJ2-1|many
TGCAGCGGACAGGGTGTTAATGAGCAGTTCTTC
CSGQGVNEQFF
>NA|TRBV5-6|TRBJ1-1|NA
TGTGCCAGCAGCTCCGCTCCCTTTTTGAACACTGAAGCTTTCTTT
CASSSAPFLNTEAFF
>TRBD2|TRBV6-7|TRBJ2-3|few
TGTGCCAGCAGTTACTCGAGTGAGGCCGGGACTAGCGGACCAGATACGCAGTATTTT
CASSYSSEAGTSGPDTQYF
>NA|TRBV30|TRBJ1-4|NA
TGTGCCTGGAGTCCGGACGGCCTCGAAAAACTGTTTTTT
CAWSPDGLEKLFF
>NA|TRBV30|TRBJ1-1|many
TGTGCCTGGATTAGAATGGAAGCTTTCTTT
CAWIRMEAFF